The 32 T cell receptor beta chains below were found in one sample sequenced in a study of T cell repertoires and HLA-DP antigens. Libraries were prepared by immunoSEQ multiplex PCR; TCRdb keeps only in-frame clonotypes and omits some of them. The data contain roughly 73,000 clones, around three quarters of them singletons. What these receptors recognize is not known. The sample was CD4+ T cells from PBMCs. These receptors were taken from a man between 60 and 75 years old in good health and CMV-seronegative.

This clone has only a few counts. V gene TRBV28 combines with J gene TRBJ2-7; 7 bases map to TRBD1. J lost 3 bases, V lost 6 bases, and 2 bases had no gene match. The germline CDR1 and CDR2 sequences are MDHEN and SYDVKM. CDR3 length: 12 residues. The CDR3 sequence is CASRTGNYEQYF. The CDR3 bases are TGTGCCAGCAGGACAGGGAACTACGAGCAGTACTTC.

The chain uses TRBV5-1 and TRBJ2-2; D is perhaps TRBD1 (6 bases). CDR1 and CDR2 (germline): SGHRS, YFSETQ. This CDR3 is built from 15 residues. V dropped 0 bases and J dropped 2 bases, with 8 bases sitting between them. The CDR3 sequence is CASSLDRVNTGELFF. Written as DNA, the CDR3 is TGCGCCAGCAGCTTGGACAGGGTTAACACCGGGGAGCTGTTTTTT.

V usage is TRBV19 and J usage is TRBJ2-3, with D maybe TRBD1 (6 bases). The V end lost 0 bases, the J end lost 2 bases, and 15 bases lay between the germline ends. Germline V gives CDR1 LNHDA, CDR2 SQIVND (reference sequence). The CDR3 runs to 17 residues. CDR3 region: CASSIDLRQAHTDTQYF. The CDR3 DNA reads TGTGCCAGTAGTATAGATCTTAGACAGGCCCACACAGATACGCAGTATTTT.

This clone was observed many times. The chain combines TRBV28 with TRBJ1-1, with D hard to call. Germline CDR1 reads MDHEN; CDR2 reads SYDVKM. The V end lost 5 bases, the J end lost 7 bases, and 11 bases lay between the germline ends. This CDR3 region has 12 residues. CDR3 DNA: TGTGCCAGCAGTGTCCAGCACGGTGAAGCTTTCTTT. Translating it yields CASSVQHGEAFF.

The gene calls are TRBV6-5 and TRBJ1-2; 7 bases map to TRBD1. This CDR3 is 13 amino acids long. The V and J ends lost 5 bases and 7 bases, in that order; junction bases with no gene match: 7. Germline CDR1 is MNHEY and CDR2 is SVGAGI. The CDR3 DNA sequence: TGTGCCAGCAGTGCTCAGGGGGTCAGTGGCTACACCTTC. Amino acids: CASSAQGVSGYTF.

This clone was recorded a few times. This sequence joins TRBV19 and TRBJ2-1; either TRBD1 or TRBD2 may supply D (5 bases each). CDR3 size: 15 residues. Germline CDR1 reads LNHDA; CDR2 reads SQIVND (reference sequence). V shed 4 bases and J shed 8 bases, with 18 bases lying between them. The CDR3 region has the DNA TGTGCCAGTAGTACGTCCCGGGACCCCGGGGATGAGCAGTTCTTC. Its protein is CASSTSRDPGDEQFF.

The V and J genes are TRBV5-4 and TRBJ2-3; TRBD1 might be the D (5 bases). The germline V and J ends were trimmed by 5 bases and 3 bases, with 16 bases remaining between them. The CDR3 loop spans 15 amino acids. Looked up from germline, CDR1 is SGHNT and CDR2 is YYREEE (reference sequence). CDR3 region: CASSSTVGLTDTQYF. The CDR3 region has the DNA TGTGCCAGCAGTTCGACAGTTGGGTTGACAGATACGCAGTATTTT.

This clone was counted once. The V gene is TRBV25-1, the J gene TRBJ1-3; tentatively, D is TRBD1 (5 bases). Germline V gene data show CDR1 as MGHDK and CDR2 as SYGVNS. The V gene lost 6 bases and the J gene lost 4 bases, with 10 bases spanning the gap. The CDR3 has 13 amino acids. Here the CDR3 DNA reads TGTGCCAGCAGAAGGGGATTCGGAAACACCATATATTTT. Protein: CASRRGFGNTIYF.

The V gene is TRBV7-9, the J gene TRBJ1-1; TRBD1 matches 8 bases. J lost 4 bases, V lost 5 bases, and 15 bases had no gene match. The CDR3 spans 17 residues. Per germline, CDR1 SEHNR and CDR2 FQNEAQ (reference sequence). CDR3 protein: CASSPAGAGGRSTEAFF. The CDR3 bases are TGTGCCAGCAGCCCAGCGGGGGCAGGGGGCAGGAGCACTGAAGCTTTCTTT.

This clone was picked up a small number of times. The chain uses TRBV7-2 and TRBJ1-1; TRBD1 might be the D (5 bases). CDR1 SGHTA and CDR2 FQGNSA come from the germline V gene. The CDR3 is made up of 13 amino acids. Trimming took 5 bases from V and 4 from J, leaving 11 bases between them. The DNA for the CDR3 is TGTGCCAGCAGCCCCTGGGGGAGCACTGAAGCTTTCTTT. Protein: CASSPWGSTEAFF.

Of note for this clone: A much larger clone is a single base away; this may be a read error. The sample has other DNA sequences that encode this CDR3 too. The chain has TRBV7-2 and TRBJ1-1; no definite D call. Germline loops: CDR1 SGHTA, CDR2 FQGNSA. Deletions cut 3 bases from V and 1 base from J, with 9 bases between. This CDR3 spans 14 amino acids. The CDR3 loop reads CASSLGWGNTEAFF. CDR3 coding DNA: TGTGCCAGCAGCTTGGGGTGGGGGAACACTGAAGCTTTCTTT.

This chain uses TRBV7-9 with TRBJ2-3; no clear D gene. With 5 bases removed from V and 0 bases from J, the gap between germline ends came to 15 bases. CDR3 length: 16 residues. CDR1 and CDR2 from the germline V gene are SEHNR and FQNEAQ (reference sequence). The DNA of the CDR3 is TGTGCCAGCAGCCGCCTGACTGAGACTAGCACAGATACGCAGTATTTT. It specifies CASSRLTETSTDTQYF.

The chain couples TRBV5-4 to TRBJ2-3, with a possible D match to TRBD2 (6 bases). The germline gives CDR1 SGHNT, CDR2 YYREEE (reference sequence). The V gene lost 4 bases and the J gene lost 0 bases, with 12 bases spanning the gap. The length of the CDR3 is 15 residues. The CDR3 DNA is TGTGCCAGCAGCCGCCGGGACTCCAGCACAGATACGCAGTATTTT. Protein product: CASSRRDSSTDTQYF.

CDR3 sequence reads: CASSLDTLPGQPQHF. The CDR3 region has the DNA TGTGCCAGCAGCTTAGATACCCTACCGGGTCAGCCCCAGCATTTT. The rearrangement links TRBV7-9 to TRBJ1-5; D gene uncertain. Germline loops: CDR1 SEHNR, CDR2 FQNEAQ (reference sequence). The CDR3 runs 15 residues. Between the trimmed V and J ends, which lost 1 base and 6 bases, there was a span of 13 bases.

CDR3 nucleotides: TGTGCCAGCAGCGCCGGGGGGAAGCTAAACAATGAGCAGTTCTTC. The encoded protein is CASSAGGKLNNEQFF. This chain uses TRBV7-8 with TRBJ2-1, with 7 bases lining up with TRBD2. Per the germline V gene, CDR1 is SGHVS and CDR2 is FQNEAQ. With V trimmed by 5 bases and J by 5 bases, 9 bases remained unmatched. This CDR3 is 15 amino acids long.

The rearrangement joins TRBV14 to TRBJ1-4, with D tentatively TRBD1 (5 bases). V was shortened by 4 bases and J by 8 bases, with 11 bases between the two germline ends. This CDR3 is built from 13 residues. CDR1 SGHDN and CDR2 FVKESK come from the germline V gene. The CDR3 is CASSRTKGEKLFF. The CDR3 nucleotides are TGTGCCAGCAGCCGGACGAAGGGGGAAAAACTGTTTTTT.

This clone has just a few counts. This chain connects TRBV10-1 to TRBJ2-1, with 8 bases aligning to TRBD2. The CDR3 totals 15 residues. Germline CDR1 and CDR2: WNHNN and SYGVQD (reference sequence). V shed 3 bases and J 8 bases; nucleotides not matched to a gene: 9. The CDR3, as DNA: TGCGCCAGCAGTGAATCGGGGGGGGCATATCATGAGCAGTTCTTC. It encodes CASSESGGAYHEQFF.

This clone was counted only a few times. This chain uses TRBV4-1 with TRBJ1-2, with D possibly TRBD1 on 5 matching bases. This CDR3 has 13 amino acids. Germline lookup yields CDR1 MGHRA and CDR2 YSYEKL. V lost 0 bases, J lost 9 bases, and 11 bases lay in between. CDR3 nucleotides: TGCGCCAGCAGCCAAGACAGGGCTTTTAGCTACACCTTC. Translation: CASSQDRAFSYTF.

V is TRBV6-6 and J is TRBJ1-2, with 10 nucleotides matching TRBD1. V shed 6 bases, J shed 8 bases, and the junction held 3 bases outside the gene matches. Germline assignment: CDR1 MNHNY and CDR2 SVGAGI (reference sequence). This CDR3 has 12 residues. CDR3 region: CASRWTGGGYTF. Here the CDR3 DNA reads TGTGCCAGCAGATGGACAGGGGGGGGCTACACCTTC.

V is TRBV19 and J is TRBJ1-2; 8 bases agree with TRBD1. This CDR3 is 15 amino acids long. Germline V lookup: CDR1 LNHDA, CDR2 SQIVND (reference sequence). V lost 3 bases, J lost 9 bases, and 12 bases stayed unmatched. CDR3: CASSIQGAGAKSYTF. CDR3 in DNA: TGTGCCAGTAGTATCCAGGGGGCGGGGGCGAAGAGCTACACCTTC.

This clone occurred once. The genes are TRBV7-2 and TRBJ2-3; D is unclear. The CDR3 sequence is 15 residues long. The V end lost 5 bases, the J end lost 2 bases, and 14 bases lay between the germline ends. The germline gives CDR1 SGHTA, CDR2 FQGNSA. In DNA, the CDR3 is TGTGCCAGCAGCAGAGTTCAGTGGGCCACAGATACGCAGTATTTT. It specifies CASSRVQWATDTQYF. The complete variable domain, with remaining parts taken from reference TRBV7-2 and TRBJ2-3, reads GAGVSQSPSNKVTEKGKDVELRCDPISGHTALYWYRQSLGQGLEFLIYFQGNSAPDKSGLPSDRFSAERTGGSVSTLTIQRTQQEDSAVYLCASSRVQWATDTQYFGPGTRLTVL.

This clone was observed a handful of times. The rearrangement links TRBV7-2 to TRBJ2-5, with 11 bases aligning to TRBD2. The CDR3 contains 14 residues. Germline V CDR1 and CDR2: SGHTA, FQGNSA. The J segment lost 2 bases and the V segment lost 5 bases, leaving 1 base of the junction unmatched. CDR3: CASSASGGQETQYF. CDR3 DNA sequence: TGTGCCAGCAGCGCTAGCGGGGGGCAAGAGACCCAGTACTTC.

The chain combines TRBV5-5 with TRBJ2-6; no clear D gene. This CDR3 is built from 15 residues. Per germline, CDR1 SGHKS and CDR2 YYEKEE (reference sequence). V shed 2 bases and J shed 1 base, with 7 bases lying between them. As DNA, the CDR3 is TGTGCCAGCAGCTTTGAAGGGTCTGGGGCCAACGTCCTGACTTTC. Protein product: CASSFEGSGANVLTF.

This clone is labeled as medium-sized. This chain uses TRBV19 with TRBJ2-1, with TRBD2 matching 8 bases. Germline CDR1 LNHDA, CDR2 SQIVND (reference sequence). After removal of 3 bases from V and 5 bases from J, the junction contained 6 bases not matched to a gene. This CDR3 region has 15 residues. Here the CDR3 DNA reads TGTGCCAGTAGTATTTGGCGGGAGGTAAACAATGAGCAGTTCTTC. It yields the protein CASSIWREVNNEQFF.

This clone has just a few counts. J is TRBJ1-1 and V is TRBV5-4, with D uncertain. V lost 4 bases to trimming and J lost 5 bases, with 15 bases between them. Germline loops: CDR1 SGHNT, CDR2 YYREEE (reference sequence). This CDR3 spans 14 amino acids. The CDR3 is CASSRWTDLTEAFF. DNA of the CDR3: TGTGCCAGCAGCCGCTGGACCGACTTAACTGAAGCTTTCTTT.

The chain recombines TRBV5-1 with TRBJ2-3, with D possibly matching TRBD1 (6 bases). In germline, CDR1 is SGHRS, CDR2 YFSETQ. CDR3 length: 14 residues. The V gene lost 3 bases and the J gene lost 0 bases, with 8 bases spanning the gap. CDR3 in amino acids: CASSSQGSTDTQYF. For the CDR3, the DNA is TGCGCCAGCAGCTCACAGGGTAGCACAGATACGCAGTATTTT.

V and J are TRBV25-1 and TRBJ2-7; D is undetermined. Trimming cost V 6 bases and J 5 bases, with 11 bases left between them. There are 12 residues in the CDR3. CDR1 MGHDK and CDR2 SYGVNS come from the germline V gene. This chain's CDR3 is CASSDVSHEQYF. In DNA form, the CDR3 reads TGTGCCAGCAGCGACGTCAGCCACGAGCAGTACTTC.

As for this clone: The junction differs from germline at one of its ends, possibly a read error. The rearrangement links TRBV4-3 to TRBJ1-5; the match to TRBD1 covers 8 bases. Looked up from germline, CDR1 is LGHNA and CDR2 is YSLEER. CDR3 length equals 14 residues. The CDR3 DNA reads TGCGCCAGCAGTCAAGGTACAGGGGGGCGGCCCCAGCATTTT. Residues: CASSQGTGGRPQHF.

This sequence joins TRBV7-2 and TRBJ2-3; D is undetermined. Germline V gene lookup returns CDR1 SGHTA and CDR2 FQGNSA. This CDR3 is 14 amino acids long. The V end lost 3 bases, the J end lost 5 bases, and 12 bases lay between the germline ends. The CDR3 DNA sequence: TGTGCCAGCAGCTTGGCCCAAAGACTAGATACGCAGTATTTT. Translating it yields CASSLAQRLDTQYF. The full variable domain, rest sourced from reference TRBV7-2 and TRBJ2-3, is GAGVSQSPSNKVTEKGKDVELRCDPISGHTALYWYRQSLGQGLEFLIYFQGNSAPDKSGLPSDRFSAERTGGSVSTLTIQRTQQEDSAVYLCASSLAQRLDTQYFGPGTRLTVL.

The rearrangement joins TRBV5-1 to TRBJ1-2; possibly TRBD1 for D (5 bases). Germline lookup yields CDR1 SGHRS and CDR2 YFSETQ. This CDR3 spans 13 amino acids. Trimming removed 2 bases at V and 4 bases at J, with 9 bases between. The CDR3 sequence: CASSFGTGYGYTF. CDR3 nucleotide sequence: TGCGCCAGCAGCTTTGGGACGGGCTATGGCTACACCTTC.

The V call is TRBV23-1, the J call TRBJ2-7; D perhaps matches TRBD2 (6 bases). TRBV23-1 counts as an open reading frame of uncertain function. The CDR3 covers 17 residues. Trimming removed 0 bases from V and 3 bases from J, with 18 bases in between. The CDR3 coding sequence is TGCGCCAGCAGTCAATCTGCGTTCGGGGGTACTATCTACGAGCAGTACGTC. Protein sequence: CASSQSAFGGTIYEQYV.

The DNA of the CDR3 is TGTGCCAGCTCGCCCAATGGCGGGGATGGCTACACCTTC. Protein: CASSPNGGDGYTF. The genes are TRBV18 and TRBJ1-2, with D unresolved. This CDR3 comprises 13 residues. Germline loops: CDR1 KGHSH, CDR2 LQKENI. Trimming took off 6 bases at V and 6 bases at J, with 14 bases between the two ends.